This TCR beta chain originates from a study of blood T cell repertoires in COVID-19. Germline V lookup: CDR1 SGDLS, CDR2 YYNGEE. Trimming took off 5 bases at V and 7 bases at J, with 18 bases between the two ends. CDR3 size: 15 residues. Generated by immunoSEQ multiplex PCR, the TCRdb table keeps only in-frame clones and is missing some. The sample yields 300,000 to 400,000 clones, roughly nine tenths seen once. Membership in each cohort depended on participant-reported clinical history. Cohort 3 recovery required two negative PCRs, clearance, or symptom resolution. The clonotype comes from a man in his late teens or twenties who had recovered from COVID-19. The rearrangement joins TRBV9 to TRBJ2-2, with D possibly being TRBD2 (7 bases). Sequencing used PBMCs or T cells enriched from blood (not recorded which). The CDR3: CASSYAGGPGGELFF. The CDR3 DNA follows: TGTGCCAGCAGTTATGCCGGGGGGCCGGGCGGGGAGCTGTTTTTT.